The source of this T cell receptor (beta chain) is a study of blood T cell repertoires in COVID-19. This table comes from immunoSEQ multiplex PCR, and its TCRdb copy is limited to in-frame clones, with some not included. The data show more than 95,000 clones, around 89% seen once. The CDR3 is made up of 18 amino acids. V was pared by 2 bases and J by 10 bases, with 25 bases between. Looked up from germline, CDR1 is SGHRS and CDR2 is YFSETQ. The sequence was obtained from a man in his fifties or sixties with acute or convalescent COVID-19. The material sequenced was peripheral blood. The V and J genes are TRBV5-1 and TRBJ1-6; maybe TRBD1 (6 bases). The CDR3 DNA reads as TGCGCCAGCAGCTTTGATGCGCCCGGGTCGACAGGTGCCTCACCCCTCCACTTT. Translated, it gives CASSFDAPGSTGASPLHF.